The 22 T cell receptor beta chains below all came from one sample that was sequenced in a study of response to subunit inactivated influenza vaccine. Using its own MiXCR run on the RT-PCR reads, TCRdb lists one record per CDR3 protein. The sample lists approximately 170,000 distinct CDR3 sequences, approximately 14% occurring once. The sequenced sample was CD8+ T cells sorted from PBMCs, obtained roughly 5 days after vaccination. The receptor set was obtained from a man aged 45-65 years who received an inactivated influenza vaccine.

This clonotype was detected only a few times. The chain couples TRBV24-1 to TRBJ2-2, with TRBD1 identical over 7 bases. The germline gives CDR1 KGHDR, CDR2 SFDVKD. This CDR3 spans 15 amino acids. V shed 6 bases, J shed 0 bases, and the junction held 3 bases outside the gene matches. The CDR3 nucleotides are TGTGCCACCAGTCCGACAGGGACGAACACCGGGGAGCTGTTTTTT. Translating it yields CATSPTGTNTGELFF.

This clonotype was picked up a small number of times. The V gene is TRBV10-3, the J gene TRBJ2-1; 8 bases match TRBD2. With V trimmed by 8 bases and J by 10 bases, 16 bases remained unmatched. CDR3 length: 15 amino acids. Germline CDR1 reads ENHRY; CDR2 reads SYGVKD. In DNA, the CDR3 is TGTGCCATCTCGGGGGGGGGGTCCCCACATTCCGAGCAGTTCTTC. Protein sequence: CAISGGGSPHSEQFF.

The chain combines TRBV9 with TRBJ1-1; D gene unclear. The CDR3 length is 14 residues. V was clipped by 4 bases and J by 1 base, with 11 bases between them. CDR1 is SGDLS, CDR2 YYNGEE, per germline. CDR3 nucleotide sequence: TGTGCCAGCAGCTCCGAAAAGGGGAACACTGAAGCTTTCTTT. Translation gives CASSSEKGNTEAFF. Full variable domain (remainder filled in from reference TRBV9 and TRBJ1-1): DSGVTQTPKHLITATGQRVTLRCSPRSGDLSVYWYQQSLDQGLQFLIQYYNGEERAKGNILERFSAQQFPDLHSELNLSSLELGDSALYFCASSSEKGNTEAFFGQGTRLTVV.

This clonotype was seen a few times. This rearrangement joins TRBV27 to TRBJ2-7; 12 bases fit TRBD2. The CDR3 extends over 18 amino acids. J gave up 5 bases and V 2 bases, and 13 bases lay outside the gene matches. Per germline, CDR1 MNHEY and CDR2 SMNVEV (reference sequence). The CDR3 loop reads CASSLLVPLAGGLNEQYF. The CDR3 coding sequence is TGTGCCAGCAGTTTACTGGTCCCACTAGCGGGAGGTCTCAACGAGCAGTACTTC.

This clonotype was counted only a few times. V and J are TRBV6-1 and TRBJ1-2; D is unresolved. Germline V gives CDR1 MNHNS, CDR2 SASEGT. The CDR3 spans 16 residues. V shed 5 bases and J shed 4 bases, with 20 bases lying between them. In DNA, the CDR3 is TGTGCCAGCAGTCCCGGAAACTGGGCCGGAGGCTATGGCTACACCTTC. Its translation is CASSPGNWAGGYGYTF.

V and J are TRBV4-2 and TRBJ2-1, with D perhaps matching TRBD1 (6 bases). The CDR3 has 16 amino acids. Germline V gives CDR1 LGHNA, CDR2 YNFKEQ. Trimming cost V 0 bases and J 0 bases, with 9 bases left between them. Written as DNA, the CDR3 is TGTGCCAGCAGCCAAGACTGGACAGCCTCCTACAATGAGCAGTTCTTC. Its translation: CASSQDWTASYNEQFF.

The CDR3 is CASSPTSGATYEQYF. The CDR3 DNA follows: TGTGCCAGCAGTCCGACTAGCGGGGCCACCTACGAGCAGTACTTC. V gene TRBV6-2 or TRBV6-3 combines with J gene TRBJ2-7; 11 bases map to TRBD2. V lost 5 bases, J lost 2 bases, and 5 bases stayed unmatched. Per germline, CDR1 MNHEY and CDR2 SVGEGT. The CDR3 length is 15 residues.

This chain links TRBV29-1 with TRBJ2-2; unclear D gene. This CDR3 contains 13 residues. CDR1 and CDR2 (germline): SQVTM, ANQGSEA. V was pared by 2 bases and J by 2 bases, with 6 bases between. In nucleotides, the CDR3 is TGCAGCGTTGAATGGGGAAACACCGGGGAGCTGTTTTTT. Its protein is CSVEWGNTGELFF.

J is TRBJ2-7 and V is TRBV11-1; TRBD2 aligns across 10 bases. CDR1 and CDR2 from the germline V gene are SGHAT and FQDESV (reference sequence). This CDR3 is 17 amino acids long. J was trimmed by 6 bases and V by 3 bases; bases with no gene match: 14. The DNA for the CDR3 is TGTGCCAGCAGCTTCGGAACTAGCGGGATTTATCCTCTCGAGCAGTACTTC. Its translation: CASSFGTSGIYPLEQYF.

Here the CDR3 DNA reads TGTGCCAGCAGCCCACCGTGGGACACCTGGGGCACAGATACGCAGTATTTT. It yields the protein CASSPPWDTWGTDTQYF. The chain has TRBV7-9 and TRBJ2-3, with D perhaps TRBD1 (6 bases). Per the germline V gene, CDR1 is SEHNR and CDR2 is FQNEAQ (reference sequence). V dropped 5 bases and J dropped 1 base, with 19 bases sitting between them. The CDR3 loop spans 17 amino acids.

J is TRBJ2-1 and V is TRBV6-2 or TRBV6-3; the match to TRBD2 covers 16 bases. Looked up from germline, CDR1 is MNHEY and CDR2 is SVGEGT. The CDR3 length is 22 residues. J gave up 6 bases and V 2 bases, and 19 bases lay outside the gene matches. CDR3 loop: CASSYPRDPGTSGRAAPNEQFF. The CDR3, as DNA: TGTGCCAGCAGTTACCCGCGGGATCCCGGGACTAGCGGGAGGGCCGCACCCAATGAGCAGTTCTTC.

The CDR3 nucleotides read TGTGCCAGCAGCGCCTCGGGTACCTATGGCTACACCTTC. This translates into CASSASGTYGYTF. V gene TRBV9 combines with J gene TRBJ1-2, with no clear D. CDR1 is SGDLS and CDR2 is YYNGEE in the germline V gene. The V end was cut by 3 bases, the J end by 4 bases, with 10 bases between. The CDR3 sequence is 13 residues long.

In its sample, this clonotype was seen a few times. The V call is TRBV27, the J call TRBJ2-7; D gene ambiguous. This CDR3 region has 14 residues. Trimming stripped 3 bases from V and 3 bases from J, with 12 bases between. The germline V gene has CDR1 MNHEY and CDR2 SMNVEV (reference sequence). The CDR3 loop reads CASSFSSRNYEQYF. The CDR3 coding sequence is TGTGCCAGCAGTTTCTCGTCACGCAACTACGAGCAGTACTTC.

The chain has TRBV7-2 and TRBJ1-3, with D uncertain. V lost 4 bases to trimming and J lost 1 base, with 11 bases between them. The germline CDR1 and CDR2 sequences are SGHTA and FQGNSA. The CDR3 has 15 residues. The CDR3 spells CASSSITLSGNTIYF. The CDR3 DNA is TGTGCCAGCAGCTCCATAACGTTGTCTGGAAACACCATATATTTT.

This clonotype was seen a handful of times. This chain joins TRBV6-2 or TRBV6-3 and TRBJ2-4; 13 bases are shared with TRBD2. Germline assignment: CDR1 MNHEY and CDR2 SVGEGT. After removal of 2 bases from V and 0 bases from J, the junction contained 10 bases not matched to a gene. The CDR3 runs to 20 residues. The CDR3 coding sequence is TGTGCCAGCAGTTACCTCGGTCTACTAGCGGGAGGGCCAGCCAAAAACATTCAGTACTTC. Protein product: CASSYLGLLAGGPAKNIQYF.

The sample holds a few counts of this clonotype. The chain is built from TRBV7-2 and TRBJ1-1; possibly TRBD1 for D (6 bases). The CDR3 runs 15 residues. V lost 4 bases, J lost 0 bases, and 12 bases lay in between. CDR1 and CDR2 from the germline V gene are SGHTA and FQGNSA. The CDR3 DNA reads as TGTGCCAGCAGCTCCTACAGGGTAATGAACACTGAAGCTTTCTTT. Translated, it gives CASSSYRVMNTEAFF.

In this sample, this clonotype turned up a few times. The V and J genes are TRBV10-3 and TRBJ2-5, with D perhaps TRBD1 (5 bases). The V gene lost 10 bases and the J gene lost 2 bases, with 14 bases spanning the gap. Germline lookup yields CDR1 ENHRY and CDR2 SYGVKD. This CDR3 has 13 amino acids. The CDR3 reads CATTAGQQETQYF. CDR3 DNA: TGTGCCACCACAGCCGGACAACAAGAGACCCAGTACTTC.

The V call is TRBV6-4, the J call TRBJ2-2; D is ambiguous. Germline CDR1 reads MRHNA; CDR2 reads SNTAGT. The CDR3 totals 15 residues. The ends were cut back, 2 bases at V and 1 base at J, with 8 bases in the middle. CDR3 sequence (DNA): TGTGCCAGCAGTGACGTGAATAAGAACACCGGGGAGCTGTTTTTT. This sequence encodes CASSDVNKNTGELFF.

The rearrangement uses TRBV7-8 and TRBJ2-7, with 8 bases that match TRBD2. The germline V gene has CDR1 SGHVS and CDR2 FQNEAQ. V was clipped by 1 base and J by 3 bases; unmatched bases: 2. This CDR3 spans 14 amino acids. CDR3 DNA: TGTGCCAGCAGCTTAGAAGCGGGAGACTACGAGCAGTACTTC. This gives the protein CASSLEAGDYEQYF. The full variable domain, in which reference TRBV7-8 and TRBJ2-7 provide the parts outside the CDR3, is GAGVSQSPRYKVAKRGQDVALRCDPISGHVSLFWYQQALGQGPEFLTYFQNEAQLDKSGLPSDRFFAERPEGSVSTLKIQRTQQEDSAVYLCASSLEAGDYEQYFGPGTRLTVT.

This clonotype was found a few times. The genes are TRBV6-5 and TRBJ2-6; 9 nucleotides align to TRBD2. The CDR3 has 18 amino acids. Trimming removed 0 bases from V and 0 bases from J; junction bases left unmatched: 3. Per germline, CDR1 MNHEY and CDR2 SVGAGI. The CDR3 coding sequence is TGTGCCAGCAGTTACTCAAGCGGGAGGCCCTCTGGGGCCAACGTCCTGACTTTC. Its translation is CASSYSSGRPSGANVLTF.

The chain has TRBV4-3 and TRBJ2-1; tentatively, D is TRBD1 or TRBD2 (5 bases each). Trimming pared 1 base from V and 5 bases from J, leaving 18 bases between. Germline V gene lookup returns CDR1 LGHNA and CDR2 YSLEER. The CDR3 spans 17 residues. The CDR3 region has the DNA TGCGCCAGCAGCCAAGCTATTAATCGGGGCCTCCACAATGAGCAGTTCTTC. Amino acid sequence: CASSQAINRGLHNEQFF.

The sample holds a few counts of this clonotype. V and J are TRBV6-2 or TRBV6-3 and TRBJ1-1, with no clear D. There are 13 residues in the CDR3. Trimming cost V 3 bases and J 0 bases, with 5 bases left between them. Germline assignment: CDR1 MNHEY and CDR2 SVGEGT. Written as DNA, the CDR3 is TGTGCCAGCAGTTATATAGTGAACACTGAAGCTTTCTTT. It codes for CASSYIVNTEAFF.